The rows below give T cell receptor beta chains drawn from one sample of a study of OX40 agonist ivuxolimab in advanced cancers. Libraries were prepared by immunoSEQ multiplex PCR; TCRdb keeps only in-frame clonotypes and omits some of them. Here the sample spans some 44,000 clones, over 75% being singletons. Sequences were derived from CD4+ or CD8+ T cells sorted from blood, sampled in a trial of the OX40 agonist ivuxolimab. Receptors were obtained from an adult with an advanced solid tumor such as melanoma, head and neck, liver or kidney cancer. The CDR3 runs from the conserved cysteine through the conserved F or W. A D gene is named only where the DNA matches it firmly. The size entry is marked missing in some rows and otherwise reads once, few, many or a size class.

j_call: TRBJ2-7; clone_size: .; v_call: TRBV7-9; d_call: TRBD2; cdr3_aa: CASSSLAGVGEQYF; cdr3_nt: TGTGCCAGCAGCTCTCTAGCGGGAGTCGGCGAGCAGTACTTC
j_call: TRBJ2-7; clone_size: .; v_call: TRBV30; d_call: .; cdr3_aa: CAWRDPSGTGDEQYF; cdr3_nt: TGTGCCTGGAGGGACCCGTCGGGGACGGGGGACGAGCAGTACTTC
j_call: TRBJ2-5; clone_size: once; v_call: TRBV5-1; d_call: TRBD1; cdr3_aa: CASTGQAELEQYF; cdr3_nt: TGCGCCAGTACCGGACAGGCAGAGTTGGAGCAGTACTTC
j_call: TRBJ2-7; clone_size: .; v_call: TRBV19; d_call: .; cdr3_aa: CASSNPGAATYEQYF; cdr3_nt: TGTGCCAGTAGTAATCCTGGGGCAGCCACCTACGAGCAGTACTTC
j_call: TRBJ2-7; clone_size: .; v_call: TRBV19; d_call: TRBD2; cdr3_aa: CASSIVGPIAGGPRYEQYF; cdr3_nt: TGTGCCAGTAGTATTGTCGGGCCCATCGCGGGAGGGCCGAGGTACGAGCAGTACTTC
j_call: TRBJ1-2; clone_size: once; v_call: TRBV10-3; d_call: TRBD1; cdr3_aa: CASRSTGGSGYGYTF; cdr3_nt: TGTGCCAGCAGATCTACAGGGGGCTCTGGCTATGGCTACACCTTC
j_call: TRBJ1-5; clone_size: .; v_call: TRBV7-2; d_call: .; cdr3_aa: CASSTQGYNQPQHF; cdr3_nt: TGTGCCAGCAGCACCCAGGGGTACAATCAGCCCCAGCATTTT
j_call: TRBJ2-7; clone_size: .; v_call: TRBV7-2; d_call: .; cdr3_aa: CASSVPGGREQYF; cdr3_nt: TGTGCCAGCAGCGTCCCCGGGGGGCGCGAGCAGTACTTC
j_call: TRBJ1-5; clone_size: .; v_call: TRBV27; d_call: .; cdr3_aa: CASSFSGGEGQPQHF; cdr3_nt: TGTGCCAGCAGTTTCTCTGGAGGCGAAGGCCAGCCCCAGCATTTT
j_call: TRBJ2-2; clone_size: .; v_call: TRBV6-6; d_call: TRBD2; cdr3_aa: CALASGGSGELFF; cdr3_nt: TGTGCGCTGGCTAGCGGGGGGTCCGGGGAGCTGTTTTTT
j_call: TRBJ2-1; clone_size: .; v_call: TRBV30; d_call: .; cdr3_aa: CAWSRWDEQFF; cdr3_nt: TGTGCCTGGAGTCGGTGGGATGAGCAGTTCTTC
j_call: TRBJ2-6; clone_size: once; v_call: TRBV5-4; d_call: .; cdr3_aa: CASSPGGARGANVLTF; cdr3_nt: TGTGCCAGCAGCCCTGGGGGGGCGAGAGGGGCCAACGTCCTGACTTTC
j_call: TRBJ1-5; clone_size: .; v_call: TRBV7-9; d_call: .; cdr3_aa: CASSLAAGEGNQPQHF; cdr3_nt: TGTGCCAGCAGCTTAGCGGCAGGGGAGGGTAATCAGCCCCAGCATTTT
j_call: TRBJ2-6; clone_size: .; v_call: TRBV5-1; d_call: .; cdr3_aa: CASSLVGASGANVLTF; cdr3_nt: TGCGCCAGCAGCTTGGTTGGCGCCTCTGGGGCCAACGTCCTGACTTTC
j_call: TRBJ1-2; clone_size: few; v_call: TRBV30; d_call: .; cdr3_aa: CAFPRSEGDGYTF; cdr3_nt: TGTGCCTTCCCGAGGTCGGAGGGCGATGGCTACACCTTC
j_call: TRBJ2-7; clone_size: .; v_call: TRBV7-9; d_call: .; cdr3_aa: CASSYSQDEQYF; cdr3_nt: TGTGCCAGCAGCTATTCGCAGGACGAGCAGTACTTC
j_call: TRBJ2-1; clone_size: .; v_call: TRBV19; d_call: TRBD1; cdr3_aa: CASSIGYRGHRNEQFF; cdr3_nt: TGTGCCAGTAGTATAGGCTACAGGGGGCATAGGAATGAGCAGTTCTTC
j_call: TRBJ1-1; clone_size: .; v_call: TRBV28; d_call: .; cdr3_aa: CASSPRKDSLYTEAFF; cdr3_nt: TGTGCCAGCAGTCCGAGAAAGGACAGCCTGTACACTGAAGCTTTCTTT
j_call: TRBJ2-5; clone_size: .; v_call: TRBV20-1; d_call: .; cdr3_aa: CSATKEETQYF; cdr3_nt: TGCAGTGCTACAAAGGAAGAGACCCAGTACTTC
j_call: TRBJ2-4; clone_size: .; v_call: TRBV27; d_call: TRBD2; cdr3_aa: CASSLGLGNIQYF; cdr3_nt: TGTGCCAGCAGTTTGGGACTAGGCAACATTCAGTACTTC
j_call: TRBJ1-2; clone_size: .; v_call: TRBV12-5; d_call: .; cdr3_aa: CAVDYGYTF; cdr3_nt: TGTGCTGTCGATTATGGCTACACCTTC
j_call: TRBJ2-5; clone_size: .; v_call: TRBV7-2; d_call: TRBD1; cdr3_aa: CAIVSGAGGLQETQYF; cdr3_nt: TGTGCCATCGTCAGTGGGGCAGGGGGATTACAAGAGACCCAGTACTTC
j_call: TRBJ1-2; clone_size: .; v_call: TRBV5-6; d_call: .; cdr3_aa: CASSVQQGWGGYTF; cdr3_nt: TGTGCCAGCAGCGTCCAACAGGGCTGGGGGGGCTACACCTTC
j_call: TRBJ1-5; clone_size: .; v_call: TRBV27; d_call: TRBD1; cdr3_aa: CASRRGQTNQPQHF; cdr3_nt: TGTGCCAGCAGGCGGGGACAGACAAATCAGCCCCAGCATTTT
j_call: TRBJ2-1; clone_size: .; v_call: TRBV3-2; d_call: .; cdr3_aa: CASSPEQFF; cdr3_nt: TGTGCCAGCAGCCCTGAGCAGTTCTTC
j_call: TRBJ1-6; clone_size: once; v_call: TRBV7-2; d_call: .; cdr3_aa: CASSLAGKSYNSPLHF; cdr3_nt: TGTGCCAGCAGCTTAGCCGGGAAGAGCTATAATTCACCCCTCCACTTT
j_call: TRBJ1-4; clone_size: .; v_call: TRBV4-1; d_call: .; cdr3_aa: CASSQEQGRTNEKLFF; cdr3_nt: TGCGCCAGCAGCCAAGAACAGGGACGAACTAATGAAAAACTGTTTTTT
j_call: TRBJ2-7; clone_size: .; v_call: TRBV18; d_call: .; cdr3_aa: CASSSRGPDYEQYF; cdr3_nt: TGTGCCAGCTCATCGAGGGGCCCCGACTACGAGCAGTACTTC
j_call: TRBJ1-5; clone_size: .; v_call: TRBV27; d_call: .; cdr3_aa: CASSLKGSGVRPQHF; cdr3_nt: TGTGCCAGCAGTTTAAAGGGATCCGGGGTCAGGCCCCAGCATTTT
j_call: TRBJ2-7; clone_size: .; v_call: TRBV7-3; d_call: .; cdr3_aa: CASSLEGITYEQYF; cdr3_nt: TGTGCCAGCAGCTTGGAAGGCATCACCTACGAGCAGTACTTC
j_call: TRBJ2-1; clone_size: .; v_call: TRBV7-9; d_call: TRBD1; cdr3_aa: CASLSGTGSSYNEQFF; cdr3_nt: TGTGCCAGCCTTTCCGGGACAGGATCCTCCTACAATGAGCAGTTCTTC
j_call: TRBJ2-1; clone_size: .; v_call: TRBV7-9; d_call: TRBD2; cdr3_aa: CASSSPSAGGYNEQFF; cdr3_nt: TGTGCCAGCAGCTCCCCGTCTGCGGGGGGCTACAATGAGCAGTTCTTC
j_call: TRBJ1-2; clone_size: .; v_call: TRBV6-5; d_call: .; cdr3_aa: CASSYSRGDDYGYTF; cdr3_nt: TGTGCCAGCAGTTACTCACGGGGCGACGACTATGGCTACACCTTC
j_call: TRBJ1-1; clone_size: .; v_call: TRBV7-9; d_call: TRBD1; cdr3_aa: CASSLQGATEAFF; cdr3_nt: TGTGCCAGCAGCTTACAGGGGGCGACTGAAGCTTTCTTT
j_call: TRBJ2-2; clone_size: .; v_call: TRBV11-2; d_call: .; cdr3_aa: CASSSNTGELFF; cdr3_nt: TGTGCCAGCAGCTCGAACACCGGGGAGCTGTTTTTT
j_call: TRBJ2-7; clone_size: .; v_call: TRBV21-1; d_call: .; cdr3_aa: CASSSRTGAYEQYF; cdr3_nt: TGTGCCAGCAGCAGCCGGACAGGGGCCTACGAGCAGTACTTC
j_call: TRBJ1-4; clone_size: .; v_call: TRBV10-3; d_call: .; cdr3_aa: CAISGGIPNEKLFF; cdr3_nt: TGTGCCATCAGTGGGGGGATACCTAATGAAAAACTGTTTTTT
j_call: TRBJ1-1; clone_size: .; v_call: TRBV11-3; d_call: .; cdr3_aa: CASNSGGPQEAFF; cdr3_nt: TGTGCCAGCAACTCGGGGGGCCCCCAGGAAGCTTTCTTT
j_call: TRBJ2-5; clone_size: .; v_call: TRBV9; d_call: .; cdr3_aa: CASSARDFKETQYF; cdr3_nt: TGTGCCAGCAGCGCACGGGACTTTAAAGAGACCCAGTACTTC
j_call: TRBJ1-1; clone_size: .; v_call: TRBV6-5; d_call: .; cdr3_aa: CASSYGTRWDTEAFF; cdr3_nt: TGTGCCAGCAGTTACGGGACCAGGTGGGACACTGAAGCTTTCTTT
j_call: TRBJ1-1; clone_size: .; v_call: TRBV19; d_call: TRBD1; cdr3_aa: CASSATGYTEAFF; cdr3_nt: TGTGCCAGTAGTGCGACAGGGTACACTGAAGCTTTCTTT
j_call: TRBJ2-7; clone_size: .; v_call: TRBV27; d_call: TRBD2; cdr3_aa: CASSLSMASGDYEQYF; cdr3_nt: TGTGCCAGCAGTTTATCGATGGCTAGCGGCGACTACGAGCAGTACTTC
j_call: TRBJ1-6; clone_size: once; v_call: TRBV30; d_call: .; cdr3_aa: CAWSPQGFSPLHF; cdr3_nt: TGTGCCTGGAGTCCGCAGGGCTTTTCACCCCTCCACTTT
j_call: TRBJ1-3; clone_size: .; v_call: TRBV4-3; d_call: .; cdr3_aa: CASSQARQFLRNTIYF; cdr3_nt: TGCGCCAGCAGCCAGGCCCGGCAGTTCCTTCGAAACACCATATATTTT
j_call: TRBJ2-7; clone_size: .; v_call: TRBV11-2; d_call: .; cdr3_aa: CASSPNVQGNEQYF; cdr3_nt: TGTGCCAGCAGCCCAAACGTTCAGGGGAACGAGCAGTACTTC
j_call: TRBJ2-5; clone_size: .; v_call: TRBV5-1; d_call: .; cdr3_aa: CASSLIRGQQETQYF; cdr3_nt: TGCGCCAGCAGCTTGATCAGGGGCCAACAAGAGACCCAGTACTTC
j_call: TRBJ2-7; clone_size: .; v_call: TRBV9; d_call: .; cdr3_aa: CASSVADTAYEQYF; cdr3_nt: TGTGCCAGCAGCGTAGCGGACACGGCCTACGAGCAGTACTTC
j_call: TRBJ2-2; clone_size: .; v_call: TRBV5-1; d_call: .; cdr3_aa: CASSLAGNTGELFF; cdr3_nt: TGCGCCAGCAGCTTGGCCGGGAACACCGGGGAGCTGTTTTTT
j_call: TRBJ2-1; clone_size: .; v_call: TRBV4-3; d_call: TRBD1; cdr3_aa: CASSPTGSSYNEQFF; cdr3_nt: TGCGCCAGCAGCCCGACAGGGAGCTCCTACAATGAGCAGTTCTTC
j_call: TRBJ1-2; clone_size: .; v_call: TRBV5-4; d_call: TRBD1; cdr3_aa: CASSSQEGTGFNYGYTF; cdr3_nt: TGTGCCAGCAGCTCTCAAGAGGGGACAGGGTTTAACTATGGCTACACCTTC
j_call: TRBJ1-1; clone_size: .; v_call: TRBV29-1; d_call: .; cdr3_aa: CSVEALGAEAFF; cdr3_nt: TGCAGCGTTGAAGCGCTGGGGGCTGAAGCTTTCTTT
j_call: TRBJ2-3; clone_size: .; v_call: TRBV7-2; d_call: .; cdr3_aa: CASSLATDTQYF; cdr3_nt: TGTGCCAGCAGCTTAGCCACAGATACGCAGTATTTT